The 23 T cell receptor beta chains listed next were all sequenced from one sample in a study of T cell changes during pregnancy in multiple sclerosis. Generated by immunoSEQ multiplex PCR, the TCRdb table keeps only in-frame clones and is missing some. The sample contains 58,000 or so clones, approximately 92% of which appear only once. The sample here was peripheral blood, taken in the first trimester of pregnancy. All receptors derive from a female donor with multiple sclerosis, enrolled in a pregnancy study.

The chain is built from TRBV7-3 and TRBJ2-3; D not certain. V lost 0 bases, J lost 4 bases, and 8 bases lay in between. CDR3 length: 14 residues. CDR1 and CDR2 (germline): SGHTA, FQGTGA. The CDR3 here is CASSLTRAADTQYF. The CDR3 DNA follows: TGTGCCAGCAGCTTAACCCGCGCCGCAGATACGCAGTATTTT.

The chain combines TRBV4-2 with TRBJ2-7, with 9 bases aligning to TRBD2. Germline loops: CDR1 LGHNA, CDR2 YNFKEQ. CDR3 size: 15 residues. The V gene end was trimmed by 2 bases and the J gene end by 4 bases; junction bases not matched to a gene: 6. As DNA, the CDR3 is TGTGCCAGCAGCCAACAGCGGGAGGTGACGTACGAGCAGTACTTC. As protein: CASSQQREVTYEQYF.

V and J are TRBV15 and TRBJ2-1; D not resolved. Germline-derived CDR1 and CDR2 are LNHNV and YYDKDF (reference sequence). V lost 2 bases and J 3 bases, leaving 5 bases between the germline ends. The CDR3 spans 13 residues. The CDR3 DNA is TGTGCCACCAGCAGACAGGACTACAATGAGCAGTTCTTC. Its translation is CATSRQDYNEQFF.

The rearrangement uses TRBV11-2 and TRBJ2-3; D possibly corresponds to TRBD2 (6 bases). This CDR3 contains 14 residues. CDR1 is SGHAT and CDR2 is FQNNGV in the germline V gene. Trimming cost V 3 bases and J 2 bases, with 9 bases left between them. The CDR3 reads CASSFLAITDTQYF. The CDR3 nucleotides read TGTGCCAGCAGCTTCCTAGCGATCACAGATACGCAGTATTTT.

The chain couples TRBV14 to TRBJ1-3; D uncertain. The CDR3 runs to 15 residues. The germline CDR1 and CDR2 sequences are SGHDN and FVKESK. Trimming took 5 bases from V and 4 from J, leaving 15 bases between them. The CDR3 nucleotides are TGTGCCAGCAGCGACTTCAGGCCGGGAGGAAACACCATATATTTT. Residues: CASSDFRPGGNTIYF. Filled out from reference TRBV14 and TRBJ1-3, the complete variable domain reads EAGVTQFPSHSVIEKGQTVTLRCDPISGHDNLYWYRRVMGKEIKFLLHFVKESKQDESGMPNNRFLAERTGGTYSTLKVQPAELEDSGVYFCASSDFRPGGNTIYFGEGSWLTVV.

V and J are TRBV11-2 and TRBJ2-1; 9 bases fit TRBD2. Germline trimming cut 4 bases from V and 9 bases from J; bases unmatched to any gene: 10. The CDR3 covers 15 residues. The germline gives CDR1 SGHAT, CDR2 FQNNGV. DNA for the CDR3: TGTGCCAGCAGCTCCTTTAGCGGGAGTGGGGGTGAGCAGTTCTTC. It translates to CASSSFSGSGGEQFF.

V is TRBV11-3 and J is TRBJ2-7, with a possible D match to TRBD2 (5 bases). V lost 2 bases to trimming and J lost 3 bases, with 11 bases between them. The CDR3 has 14 residues. Germline CDR1 reads SGHNT; CDR2 reads YENEEA. The CDR3 DNA reads as TGTGCCAGCAGCTTAACGCTAGCAGGCTACGAGCAGTACTTC. This sequence encodes CASSLTLAGYEQYF.

V gene TRBV6-1 combines with J gene TRBJ2-2; 10 bases are a match to TRBD1. V lost 6 bases, J lost 4 bases, and 5 bases stayed unmatched. The CDR3 is 15 residues long. Germline V gene sequence: CDR1 MNHNS, CDR2 SASEGT. The CDR3 DNA is TGTGCCAGCAGGACAGGGGGCTCGGGCACCGGGGAGCTGTTTTTT. Protein product: CASRTGGSGTGELFF.

The chain combines TRBV27 with TRBJ2-5; TRBD1 matches at 8 bases. CDR1 is MNHEY and CDR2 is SMNVEV in the germline V gene (reference sequence). The trim removed 5 bases at V and 5 bases at J, leaving 10 bases unmatched. This CDR3 has 15 amino acids. CDR3 sequence reads: CASSPMTGVGETQYF. CDR3 DNA: TGTGCCAGCAGTCCAATGACAGGGGTTGGGGAGACCCAGTACTTC.

The chain has TRBV7-8 and TRBJ2-3; 9 bases agree with TRBD1. Germline-derived CDR1 and CDR2 are SGHVS and FQNEAQ. V was clipped by 5 bases and J by 3 bases; unmatched bases: 9. The CDR3 runs to 16 residues. CDR3 amino acids: CASSPRRGQGTDTQYF. The CDR3 coding sequence is TGTGCCAGCAGCCCAAGGCGGGGACAGGGAACAGATACGCAGTATTTT.

This chain uses TRBV11-2 with TRBJ2-7; 11 nucleotides match TRBD2. Germline assignment: CDR1 SGHAT and CDR2 FQNNGV. The junction had 2 bases not matched to a gene; V was cut back by 5 bases and J by 2 bases. This CDR3 has 14 residues. CDR3 sequence (DNA): TGTGCCAGCAGCAGGACTAGCGGGCCCTACGAGCAGTACTTC. It specifies CASSRTSGPYEQYF.

This clone has just one count. The gene calls are TRBV13 and TRBJ1-1; weak D call: TRBD1 (6 bases). Germline V CDR1 and CDR2: PRHDT, FYEKMQ (reference sequence). CDR3 length: 15 amino acids. V lost 0 bases to trimming and J lost 0 bases, with 8 bases between them. The CDR3 nucleotides read TGTGCCAGCAGCTTAGGACAGGGATTGAACACTGAAGCTTTCTTT. Encoded protein: CASSLGQGLNTEAFF.

CDR3: CASSQAREYWQYF. The DNA of the CDR3 is TGTGCCAGCAGCCAGGCAAGGGAGTACTGGCAGTACTTC. The chain couples TRBV6-6 to TRBJ2-7; D may be TRBD2 (5 bases). CDR1 and CDR2 (germline): MNHNY, SVGAGI (reference sequence). The V and J ends lost 6 bases and 9 bases respectively, with 18 bases between them. The CDR3 spans 13 residues.

The chain uses TRBV27 and TRBJ2-1; 11 bases align to TRBD2. In germline, CDR1 is MNHEY, CDR2 SMNVEV (reference sequence). V shed 6 bases and J 6 bases; nucleotides not matched to a gene: 7. The CDR3 sequence is 15 residues long. In DNA, the CDR3 is TGTGCCAGCAGACTAGCGGGAGCGTATTCCAATGAGCAGTTCTTC. Translating gives CASRLAGAYSNEQFF.

This clone was observed once. Here the CDR3 reads CASSLRTGMSEKLFF. The CDR3 bases are TGTGCCAGCAGCTTACGCACAGGGATGAGTGAAAAACTGTTTTTT. This chain links TRBV7-2 with TRBJ1-4; D may be TRBD1 (6 bases). V shed 2 bases and J shed 7 bases, with 14 bases lying between them. The germline CDR1 and CDR2 sequences are SGHTA and FQGNSA. The CDR3 runs to 15 residues.

The genes are TRBV9 and TRBJ2-1, with a tentative D call TRBD1 (8 bases). Germline V gene sequence: CDR1 SGDLS, CDR2 YYNGEE. This CDR3 region has 17 residues. Trimming removed 4 bases from V and 13 bases from J, with 30 bases in between. The CDR3 reads CASSKAIPSGQGGRQFF. The CDR3 nucleotides read TGTGCCAGCAGCAAGGCCATCCCATCAGGACAGGGAGGGAGACAGTTCTTC.

The chain carries TRBV7-2 and TRBJ2-1; D might be TRBD2 (5 bases). This CDR3 is 15 amino acids long. Trimming cost V 1 base and J 3 bases, with 10 bases left between them. Germline V gene lookup returns CDR1 SGHTA and CDR2 FQGNSA. The CDR3 spells CASSLDPRDYNEQFF. The CDR3 DNA reads as TGTGCCAGCAGCTTAGACCCTCGGGACTACAATGAGCAGTTCTTC.

The chain is built from TRBV30 and TRBJ1-5; no reliable D call. Germline CDR1 reads GTSNPN; CDR2 reads SVGIG (reference sequence). Trimming left V 4 bases short and J 5 bases short, with 12 bases between. This CDR3 region has 13 residues. Written as DNA, the CDR3 is TGTGCCTGGAAGGAGGGTGGTGATCAGCCCCAGCATTTT. Translated, it gives CAWKEGGDQPQHF. Using reference TRBV30 and TRBJ1-5 for the parts outside the CDR3, the full variable domain is SQTIHQWPATLVQPVGSPLSLECTVEGTSNPNLYWYRQAAGRGLQLLFYSVGIGQISSEVPQNLSASRPQDRQFILSSKKLLLSDSGFYLCAWKEGGDQPQHFGDGTRLSIL.

This clone was observed a few times. V is TRBV4-2 and J is TRBJ2-2, with D possibly matching TRBD2 (6 bases). The CDR3 sequence is 15 residues long. The V end lost 3 bases, the J end lost 4 bases, and 12 bases lay between the germline ends. Germline assignment: CDR1 LGHNA and CDR2 YNFKEQ. This CDR3 reads CASSQGLEATGELFF. Written as DNA, the CDR3 is TGTGCCAGCAGCCAGGGACTGGAAGCCACCGGGGAGCTGTTTTTT.

The rearrangement links TRBV25-1 to TRBJ2-3; a weak D match, TRBD2 (6 bases). Trimming pared 2 bases from V and 1 base from J, leaving 19 bases between. There are 18 residues in the CDR3. Germline assignment: CDR1 MGHDK and CDR2 SYGVNS. The CDR3 spells CASSELFSGEWRTDTQYF. The CDR3, as DNA: TGTGCCAGCAGTGAACTCTTCTCGGGGGAATGGCGCACAGATACGCAGTATTTT.

The chain recombines TRBV28 with TRBJ2-1, with D perhaps TRBD2 (6 bases). Germline V gene lookup returns CDR1 MDHEN and CDR2 SYDVKM. V lost 2 bases to trimming and J lost 7 bases, with 15 bases between them. This CDR3 is 15 amino acids long. CDR3 amino acids: CASSLGVSGRNEQFF. For the CDR3, the DNA is TGTGCCAGCAGTTTAGGGGTTAGCGGTAGGAATGAGCAGTTCTTC.

The chain couples TRBV10-3 to TRBJ1-1; D gene unclear. The CDR3 covers 16 residues. Germline CDR1 and CDR2: ENHRY and SYGVKD. Between the trimmed V and J ends, which lost 5 bases and 1 base, there was a span of 17 bases. CDR3: CAISIGPRAGNTEAFF. DNA for the CDR3: TGTGCCATCAGTATCGGGCCAAGAGCGGGGAACACTGAAGCTTTCTTT.

The rearrangement uses TRBV7-9 and TRBJ2-1; 8 bases agree with TRBD2. The ends lost 5 bases at V and 2 bases at J; junction bases unmatched: 5. Germline V lookup: CDR1 SEHNR, CDR2 FQNEAQ (reference sequence). This CDR3 has 15 amino acids. The CDR3 reads CASSQSGLAYNEQFF. The CDR3 region has the DNA TGTGCCAGCAGCCAATCGGGACTAGCCTACAATGAGCAGTTCTTC.